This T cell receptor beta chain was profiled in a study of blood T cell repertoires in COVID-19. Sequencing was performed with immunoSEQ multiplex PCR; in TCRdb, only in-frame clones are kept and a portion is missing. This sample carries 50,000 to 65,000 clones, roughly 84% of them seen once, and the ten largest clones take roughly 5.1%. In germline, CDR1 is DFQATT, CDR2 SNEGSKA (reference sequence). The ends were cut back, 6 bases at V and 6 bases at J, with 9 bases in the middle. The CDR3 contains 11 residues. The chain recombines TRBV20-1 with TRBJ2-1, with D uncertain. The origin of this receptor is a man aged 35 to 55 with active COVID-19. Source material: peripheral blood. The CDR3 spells CSAKSPNEQFF. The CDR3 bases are TGCAGTGCCAAAAGCCCCAATGAGCAGTTCTTC.